A selection of T cell receptor beta chains follows, all from one sample in a study of response to subunit inactivated influenza vaccine. TCRdb re-called the RT-PCR reads with MiXCR, one entry per CDR3 protein. The data show under 800,000 distinct CDR3 sequences, with 14% seen just once and 6.5% to 8.5% held by the top ten. Here the sequenced sample was PBMCs from blood, taken roughly 15 days before vaccination. The receptors originated from a man over 45 who received an inactivated influenza vaccine. The conserved cysteine and the conserved F or W are not part of the CDR3 here.

j_call v_call cdr3_aa
TRBJ2-6 TRBV6-5 ASSYIWTAEGANVLT
TRBJ2-1 TRBV10-3 AISDALAVGSYNEQF
TRBJ1-4 TRBV10-3 AISESGGDPTNEKLF
TRBJ2-1 TRBV5-1 ASSFLAGATYNEQF
TRBJ2-1 TRBV12-3/TRBV12-4 ASSEPGASSYNEQF
TRBJ1-3 TRBV21-1 ASSIRRDTYSQNSGNTIY
TRBJ2-5 TRBV7-8 ASSSTSGGQETQY
TRBJ1-2 TRBV4-1 ASSLQANSNYGYT
TRBJ2-7 TRBV11-2 ASSSGGGASYEQY
TRBJ2-7 TRBV19 ASSISGPYEQY
TRBJ2-5 TRBV29-1 SARTGIETQY
TRBJ1-6 TRBV12-3/TRBV12-4 ASSLDSYNSPLH
TRBJ1-1 TRBV4-1 ASSQVRPGANTEAF
TRBJ2-4 TRBV18 ASSSSAKNIQY
TRBJ1-2 TRBV20-1 SAMKGWSGYT
TRBJ2-5 TRBV10-3 AISELRETQY
TRBJ2-1 TRBV5-4 ASSTGINEQF
TRBJ2-4 TRBV15 ATSYRDGGNIQY
TRBJ2-3 TRBV9 ASSQKAGHTDTQY
TRBJ1-6 TRBV20-1 SAPILGDNSPLH
TRBJ2-2 TRBV30 AWIEPRANTGELF
TRBJ2-3 TRBV12-3/TRBV12-4 ASSPLGVSGHTQY
TRBJ2-1 TRBV5-1 ASRDGGEQF
TRBJ1-4 TRBV30 AWNRQSPNEKLF
TRBJ2-1 TRBV9 ASSVGSNSFYNEQF
TRBJ2-2 TRBV28 ATGALAGELF
TRBJ2-1 TRBV10-3 AITDQTGTQF
TRBJ2-2 TRBV20-1 SAHPATGADTGELF
TRBJ2-7 TRBV27 ASSLQQGVYEQY
TRBJ2-5 TRBV4-3 ASSPLGAGGPETQY
TRBJ1-1 TRBV2 ASRLDSGTEAF
TRBJ1-1 TRBV6-2/TRBV6-3 ASSPRDIQRAEAF
TRBJ2-5 TRBV29-1 SARQFQETQY
TRBJ1-2 TRBV5-1 ASSLANRGAGYT
TRBJ2-2 TRBV3-1 ASSPWTSGSTGELF
TRBJ2-5 TRBV20-1 SASLWEGRETQY
TRBJ2-5 TRBV11-2 ASSLYLAETQY
TRBJ1-4 TRBV28 ASSLKGLQKLF
TRBJ2-5 TRBV9 ASSPSALAEETQY
TRBJ2-7 TRBV7-8 ASSLDSGRRSEQY
TRBJ2-7 TRBV7-8 ASSLDPTGMGYYEQY
TRBJ1-5 TRBV6-4 ASSVTATQPQH
TRBJ2-3 TRBV10-3 AIRKEGGTDTQY
TRBJ2-1 TRBV14 ASSQDWASKQF
TRBJ2-7 TRBV9 ASSVGVAGYEQY
TRBJ1-3 TRBV12-3/TRBV12-4 ASSFGSGNTIY
TRBJ2-3 TRBV29-1 SVEVGSGDTQY
TRBJ2-3 TRBV20-1 SARRQESVDTQY
TRBJ1-5 TRBV7-2 ASSFGTAYNQPQH
TRBJ1-1 TRBV18 ASSPQSENTEAF
TRBJ1-4 TRBV2 ASGASGLAVEKLF
TRBJ1-4 TRBV7-2 ASSTPGTGAEKLF
TRBJ2-7 TRBV21-1 ASSPRTGEAYEQY
TRBJ2-7 TRBV10-3 AIRRGHLQTTYEQY
TRBJ1-4 TRBV12-3/TRBV12-4 ASSLSPGQGNEKLF
TRBJ2-5 TRBV4-2 ASSPQPGLQETQY